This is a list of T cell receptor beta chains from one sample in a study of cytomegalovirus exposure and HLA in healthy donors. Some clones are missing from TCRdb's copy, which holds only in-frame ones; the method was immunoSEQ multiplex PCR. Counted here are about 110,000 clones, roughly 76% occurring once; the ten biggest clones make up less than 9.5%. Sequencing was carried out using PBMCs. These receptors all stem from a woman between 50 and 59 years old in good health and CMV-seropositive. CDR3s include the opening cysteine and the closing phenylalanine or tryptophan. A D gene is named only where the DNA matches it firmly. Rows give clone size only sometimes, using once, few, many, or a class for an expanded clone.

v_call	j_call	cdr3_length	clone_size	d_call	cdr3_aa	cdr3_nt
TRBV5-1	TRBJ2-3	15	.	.	CASSLRGGSTDTQYF	TGCGCCAGCAGCTTGAGGGGGGGGAGCACAGATACGCAGTATTTT
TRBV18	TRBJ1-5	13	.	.	CASSPGQTQPQHF	TGTGCCAGCTCCCCCGGACAAACTCAGCCCCAGCATTTT
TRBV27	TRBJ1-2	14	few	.	CASSRTGTNYGYTF	TGTGCCAGCAGTCGGACCGGGACAAACTATGGCTACACCTTC
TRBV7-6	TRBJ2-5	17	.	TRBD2	CASSPPGRGGPGETQYF	TGTGCCAGCAGCCCGCCTGGGCGGGGGGGCCCAGGAGAGACCCAGTACTTC
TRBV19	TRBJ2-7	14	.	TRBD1	CASSRTGEAYEQYF	TGTGCCAGTAGTAGGACAGGGGAGGCCTACGAGCAGTACTTC
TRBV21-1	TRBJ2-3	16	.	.	CARRLEREGGTDTQYF	TGTGCCAGACGGCTAGAGCGGGAGGGCGGCACAGATACGCAGTATTTT
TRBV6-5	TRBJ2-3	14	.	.	CASSPNLLPDTQYF	TGTGCCAGCAGCCCGAATCTCCTACCAGATACGCAGTATTTT
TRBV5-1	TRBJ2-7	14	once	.	CASSLEGNPTEQYF	TGCGCCAGCAGCTTGGAGGGGAACCCTACGGAGCAGTACTTC
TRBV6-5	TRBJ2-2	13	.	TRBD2	CASSLAGGPELFF	TGTGCCAGCAGTTTAGCGGGAGGGCCGGAGCTGTTTTTT
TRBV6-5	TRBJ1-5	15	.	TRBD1	CASRPGTGGNQPQHF	TGTGCCAGCAGGCCCGGGACAGGGGGGAATCAGCCCCAGCATTTT
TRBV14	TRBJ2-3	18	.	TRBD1	CASSQDMTGGTSTDTQYF	TGTGCCAGCAGCCAAGACATGACAGGGGGAACTAGCACAGATACGCAGTATTTT
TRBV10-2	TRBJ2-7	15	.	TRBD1	CASIVRDRHSYGQYF	TGCGCCAGCATCGTCCGGGACAGACATTCCTACGGGCAGTACTTC
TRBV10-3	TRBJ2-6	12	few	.	CATALGANGLTF	TGTGCCACCGCCCTTGGGGCCAACGGCCTGACTTTC
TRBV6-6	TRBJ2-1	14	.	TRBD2	CASSFGLVSNEQFF	TGTGCCAGCAGTTTCGGACTAGTAAGCAATGAGCAGTTCTTC
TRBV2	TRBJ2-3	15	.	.	CASRLLALGGDTQYF	TGTGCCAGCAGGTTACTAGCATTAGGAGGAGATACGCAGTATTTT
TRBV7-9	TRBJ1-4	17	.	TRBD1	CASSFSIRQGAVEKLFF	TGTGCCAGCAGCTTCTCTATCCGACAGGGGGCGGTTGAAAAACTGTTTTTT
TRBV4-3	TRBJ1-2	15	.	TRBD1	CASSQGTGDDYGYTF	TGCGCCAGCAGCCAAGGGACAGGGGATGACTATGGCTACACCTTC
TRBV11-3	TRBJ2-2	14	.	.	CASSLDRRGGELFF	TGTGCCAGCAGCTTAGATCGGAGGGGCGGGGAGCTGTTTTTT
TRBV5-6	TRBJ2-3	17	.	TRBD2	CASSPSGLAGGADTQYF	TGTGCCAGCAGCCCTTCCGGACTAGCGGGAGGAGCAGATACGCAGTATTTT
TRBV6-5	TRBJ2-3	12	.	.	CASSTRTDTQYF	TGTGCCAGCAGTACTCGCACAGATACGCAGTATTTT
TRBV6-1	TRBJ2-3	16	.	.	CASSERGQQSPDTQYF	TGTGCCAGCAGTGAACGCGGACAGCAATCACCAGATACGCAGTATTTT
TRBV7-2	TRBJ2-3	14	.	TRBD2	CASSLGLATDTQYF	TGTGCCAGCAGCTTGGGACTAGCCACAGATACGCAGTATTTT
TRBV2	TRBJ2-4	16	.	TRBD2	CASSAWEGLAKNSQYF	TGTGCCAGCAGTGCCTGGGAGGGACTAGCCAAAAACAGTCAGTACTTC
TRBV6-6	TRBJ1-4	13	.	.	CASYRETNEKLFF	TGTGCCAGTTACAGAGAAACTAATGAAAAACTGTTTTTT
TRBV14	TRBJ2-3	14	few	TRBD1	CASSHLGGLDTQYF	TGTGCCAGCAGCCACCTAGGGGGCCTAGATACGCAGTATTTT
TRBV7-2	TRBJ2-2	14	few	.	CASRGGGNTGELFF	TGTGCCAGCAGGGGAGGGGGAAACACCGGGGAGCTGTTTTTT
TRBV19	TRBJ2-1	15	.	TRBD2	CASSRRGLAGGQQFF	TGTGCCAGTAGTAGACGCGGGCTAGCGGGGGGGCAGCAGTTCTTC
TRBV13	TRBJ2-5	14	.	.	CASSFAAVQETQYF	TGTGCCAGCAGCTTTGCGGCAGTCCAAGAGACCCAGTACTTC